Each of the 15 T cell receptor beta chains below was sequenced from the same sample in a study of regulatory T cells in long-lasting Graves disease. Time point specified: newly diagnosed GD, antithyroid drugs for less than 3 months. The TCR library was made from RNA that had been extracted from PBMCs in TRIzol. The authors built TCR beta libraries using iRepertoire HTBI primers and Arm-PCR of CDR3 regions. From the multiplex PCR reads, TCRdb called clonotypes with MiXCR, one entry per CDR3 protein. This table holds roughly 610,000 distinct CDR3 sequences, around 15% found once. A further study also used this sample, focusing on T cells in Graves' hyperthyroidism and ophthalmopathy.

Sample: peripheral blood mononuclear cells (PBMCs), taken at new diagnosis, from a patient treated with antithyroid drugs. The receptors were sampled from a woman aged 30 to 39 with Graves disease.

This clonotype appeared a single time. The rearrangement joins TRBV30 to TRBJ1-5, with D possibly TRBD1 on 5 matching bases. The CDR3 sequence is 13 residues long. Trimming took 2 bases from V and 3 from J, leaving 8 bases between them. The germline CDR1 and CDR2 sequences are GTSNPN and SVGIG (reference sequence). CDR3 sequence: CAWSKDTNQPQHF. Written as DNA, the CDR3 is TGTGCCTGGAGTAAGGACACCAATCAGCCCCAGCATTTT.

The V gene is TRBV7-2, the J gene TRBJ1-2, with D tentatively TRBD1 (6 bases). Trimming removed 1 base from V and 2 bases from J, with 14 bases in between. CDR1 is SGHTA and CDR2 is FQGNSA in the germline V gene. There are 16 residues in the CDR3. The DNA of the CDR3 is TGTGCCAGCAGCTTAGAGGGGGTGACCGGGAACTATGGCTACACCTTC. Residues: CASSLEGVTGNYGYTF.

V and J are TRBV28 and TRBJ1-6; the D is unclear. V shed 6 bases and J shed 8 bases, with 17 bases lying between them. There are 15 residues in the CDR3. From germline, CDR1 is MDHEN and CDR2 SYDVKM. The CDR3, as DNA: TGTGCCAGCAGCCGACCTATGGGGTTCGATTCACCCCTCCACTTT. It encodes CASSRPMGFDSPLHF.

The sample holds many counts of this clonotype. The chain is built from TRBV28 and TRBJ1-2; D is unclear. CDR1 and CDR2 (germline): MDHEN, SYDVKM. Trimming took off 5 bases at V and 4 bases at J, with 11 bases between the two ends. The CDR3 consists of 13 residues. Here the CDR3 reads CASSEQSFYGYTF. CDR3 sequence (DNA): TGTGCCAGCAGTGAACAGAGCTTCTATGGCTACACCTTC.

Many counts were recorded for this clonotype. The chain has TRBV10-3 and TRBJ1-1, with D perhaps matching TRBD1 (6 bases). Trimming removed 6 bases at V and 6 bases at J, with 14 bases between. Germline CDR1 ENHRY, CDR2 SYGVKD. There are 13 residues in the CDR3. The DNA for the CDR3 is TGTGCCATCAGCGAAGGTCAGGGGTCTGAAGCTTTCTTT. This codes for CAISEGQGSEAFF.

This clonotype has ten or more counts. This sequence joins TRBV7-8 and TRBJ1-5; D unresolved. From germline, CDR1 is SGHVS and CDR2 FQNEAQ. Trimming pared 3 bases from V and 2 bases from J, leaving 11 bases between. The CDR3 length is 15 residues. This CDR3 is CASSFRGDGNQPQHF. The CDR3 coding sequence is TGTGCCAGCAGCTTCCGTGGGGATGGCAATCAGCCCCAGCATTTT.

This clonotype was found many times. CDR3 DNA sequence: TGCAGTGCTCGGTTAAACCCGGACACTGAAGCTTTCTTT. It specifies CSARLNPDTEAFF. This chain links TRBV20-1 with TRBJ1-1; D remains ambiguous. V lost 5 bases and J 3 bases, leaving 13 bases between the germline ends. This CDR3 comprises 13 residues. In germline, CDR1 is DFQATT, CDR2 SNEGSKA (reference sequence).

This clonotype was seen a handful of times. The V gene is TRBV18, the J gene TRBJ2-5, with TRBD1 matching 7 bases. Germline V lookup: CDR1 KGHSH, CDR2 LQKENI. The length of the CDR3 is 15 residues. Losses at the gene ends were 6 bases for V and 2 bases for J; bases not matched to a gene: 9. The CDR3 here is CASSLLPGQQETQYF. CDR3 DNA sequence: TGTGCCAGCTCTCTCCTTCCGGGACAGCAAGAGACCCAGTACTTC. The full variable domain, its missing parts supplied by reference TRBV18 and TRBJ2-5, is NAGVMQNPRHLVRRRGQEARLRCSPMKGHSHVYWYRQLPEEGLKFMVYLQKENIIDESGMPKERFSAEFPKEGPSILRIQQVVRGDSAAYFCASSLLPGQQETQYFGPGTRLLVL.

This clonotype was observed many times. The V and J genes are TRBV2 and TRBJ1-5; TRBD1 might be the D (5 bases). Trimming took 6 bases from V and 6 from J, leaving 21 bases between them. The CDR3 is 16 amino acids. In germline, CDR1 is SNHLY, CDR2 FYNNEI. Here the CDR3 DNA reads TGTGCCAGCAGCTCGGGCCCAGGGAGTGTAGCTCAGCCCCAGCATTTT. It specifies CASSSGPGSVAQPQHF.

The DNA for the CDR3 is TGCGCCAGCAGCCCGGGACTAGCGGGAAAGAGGGTTTCCTACGAGCAGTACTTC. Amino acids: CASSPGLAGKRVSYEQYF. This chain joins TRBV5-1 and TRBJ2-7, with 13 bases fitting TRBD2. The trim removed 4 bases at V and 1 base at J, leaving 11 bases unmatched. The germline V gene encodes CDR1 SGHRS and CDR2 YFSETQ. The CDR3 length is 18 residues.

The chain has TRBV20-1 and TRBJ2-6; 7 bases fit TRBD2. The CDR3 extends over 16 amino acids. In germline, CDR1 is DFQATT, CDR2 SNEGSKA (reference sequence). CDR3 residues: CGGEEVTLSGANVLTF. The CDR3 bases are TGCGGGGGGGAGGAGGTGACGCTCTCTGGGGCCAACGTCCTGACTTTC.

The chain links TRBV7-9 to TRBJ1-4; 7 nucleotides agree with TRBD1. Germline V gene data show CDR1 as SEHNR and CDR2 as FQNEAQ (reference sequence). The CDR3 is made up of 15 amino acids. V lost 4 bases, J lost 4 bases, and 6 bases stayed unmatched. The CDR3 nucleotides read TGTGCCAGCAGCTCCGGGACAGTCAGTAATGAAAAACTGTTTTTT. Translating gives CASSSGTVSNEKLFF.

This clonotype was found many times. This chain joins TRBV27 and TRBJ1-2; D is possibly TRBD1 (5 bases). CDR1 is MNHEY and CDR2 is SMNVEV in the germline V gene (reference sequence). The V end was cut by 6 bases, the J end by 3 bases, with 23 bases between. This CDR3 spans 17 amino acids. CDR3 nucleotides: TGTGCCAGCAGCCACTCCCCCAATGCTCGGGGCCACTATGGCTACACCTTC. This gives the protein CASSHSPNARGHYGYTF.

At least ten counts were recorded for this clonotype. The genes are TRBV6-1 and TRBJ1-3; D is perhaps TRBD1 (6 bases). Trimming pared 10 bases from V and 4 bases from J, leaving 17 bases between. This CDR3 has 14 residues. The germline CDR1 and CDR2 sequences are MNHNS and SASEGT. The CDR3 DNA reads TGTGCCATCCGAGATGGGGGCTGGGGAAACACCATATATTTT. This sequence encodes CAIRDGGWGNTIYF.

This clonotype was seen at least ten times. The genes are TRBV6-1 and TRBJ1-2; D might be TRBD1 (5 bases). There are 14 residues in the CDR3. V was cut by 5 bases and J by 4 bases, with 14 bases left in between. Germline V gives CDR1 MNHNS, CDR2 SASEGT. CDR3 in amino acids: CASSQWGRSYGYTF. The DNA for the CDR3 is TGTGCCAGCAGTCAATGGGGACGGAGCTATGGCTACACCTTC.